The T cell receptor beta chain described here comes from a study of T-cell memory formation after mild COVID-19. Study-wide findings and caveats: CM and EM subsets held most contracting CD4+ clones; EMRA held CD8+ ones. Nothing confirmed that second-wave clones peaking on day 37 were specific for SARS-CoV-2. Cross-reactive memory appears to have joined, as suggested by some responding clones showing up in pre-infection memory.

This CDR3 is 14 amino acids long. Deletions cut 7 bases from V and 3 bases from J, with 15 bases between. The V gene's germline CDR1 is SEHNR and CDR2 FQNEAQ (reference sequence). TCRdb reprocessed the 5' RACE reads via MiXCR and lists one record per CDR3 protein. The sample holds 150,000 or so distinct CDR3 sequences, 20% to 25% seen once. Of note for this clonotype: Its antigen is not known.

This TCR was sampled from an adult woman who had mild COVID-19 (a few samples of this study predate the infection). Cell type and time point are not known. The rearrangement links TRBV7-9 to TRBJ1-2, with unresolved D. The sequenced material came from PBMCs or a T cell subset sorted from them (not recorded which). CDR3 DNA: TGTGCCAGCACCTCCCCTTGGCAGGACTATGGCTACACCTTC. Its translation is CASTSPWQDYGYTF.